These 13 T cell receptor beta chains came from one sample sequenced in a study of shared clonotypes between healthy human individuals. Only in-frame clones appear in the TCRdb table, and some are missing; sequencing was by immunoSEQ multiplex PCR. Of some 360,000 clones in the sample, more than 60% are singletons; the top ten hold more than 9%. Sequenced input: memory CD4+ T cells sorted from blood. Subset given: CD45RA-negative fraction. The receptor source for this set is a young man in good health.

The V call is TRBV5-4, the J call TRBJ2-7; no clear D. The CDR3 has 15 amino acids. The germline CDR1 and CDR2 sequences are SGHNT and YYREEE (reference sequence). Trimming cost V 4 bases and J 4 bases, with 18 bases left between them. In DNA form, the CDR3 reads TGTGCCAGCAGCCGTTACGGTCCTTTTACTTACGAGCAGTACTTC. It specifies CASSRYGPFTYEQYF.

This chain uses TRBV6-4 with TRBJ2-4, with D unresolved. The CDR3 spans 16 residues. In germline, CDR1 is MRHNA, CDR2 SNTAGT. The ends were cut back, 2 bases at V and 0 bases at J, with 11 bases in the middle. The CDR3, as DNA: TGTGCCAGCAGTGACGGGTGGCAACTAGCCAAAAACATTCAGTACTTC. As protein: CASSDGWQLAKNIQYF.

The V call is TRBV5-6, the J call TRBJ2-7; D gene uncertain. The CDR3 consists of 15 residues. Per the germline V gene, CDR1 is SGHDT and CDR2 is YYEEEE. V was shortened by 0 bases and J by 3 bases, with 13 bases between the two germline ends. CDR3 sequence reads: CASSLVLQPDYEQYF. Written as DNA, the CDR3 is TGTGCCAGCAGCTTGGTACTGCAGCCGGACTACGAGCAGTACTTC.

The table lists this clone with a count of one. CDR3 nucleotides: TGTGCCAGCAGTGAAAGGCCTCACACTGAAGCTTTCTTT. This sequence encodes CASSERPHTEAFF. J is TRBJ1-1 and V is TRBV6-1, with D unclear. CDR1 is MNHNS and CDR2 is SASEGT in the germline V gene. CDR3 length equals 13 residues. Deletions cut 2 bases from V and 3 bases from J, with 7 bases between.

The V call is TRBV2, the J call TRBJ1-1; D call uncertain. Germline lookup yields CDR1 SNHLY and CDR2 FYNNEI. CDR3 length: 14 amino acids. V shed 2 bases and J shed 8 bases, with 15 bases lying between them. The CDR3 sequence: CASSESGISLEAFF. CDR3 bases: TGTGCCAGCAGTGAATCCGGGATCAGCCTCGAAGCTTTCTTT.

V is TRBV6-4 and J is TRBJ2-3, with D tentatively TRBD2 (6 bases). CDR1 is MRHNA and CDR2 is SNTAGT in the germline V gene. CDR3 length: 17 residues. Between the trimmed V and J ends, which lost 0 bases and 3 bases, there was a span of 16 bases. In nucleotides, the CDR3 is TGTGCCAGCAGTGACTCGGGAGGCGGGGCAGGGACAGATACGCAGTATTTT. Its protein is CASSDSGGGAGTDTQYF.

The chain has TRBV7-9 and TRBJ2-1; D is unresolved. Between the trimmed V and J ends, which lost 3 bases and 7 bases, there was a span of 13 bases. Per the germline V gene, CDR1 is SEHNR and CDR2 is FQNEAQ (reference sequence). The CDR3 extends over 14 amino acids. CDR3 protein: CASSFLSAVNEQFF. The CDR3 DNA reads TGTGCCAGCAGCTTCCTGTCGGCGGTGAATGAGCAGTTCTTC.

V and J are TRBV7-2 and TRBJ1-4, with TRBD1 matching over 8 bases. The germline gives CDR1 SGHTA, CDR2 FQGNSA. Trimming removed 5 bases from V and 8 bases from J; junction bases left unmatched: 13. The CDR3 runs 16 residues. The CDR3 region is CASSLNPGGAGEKLFF. CDR3 DNA: TGTGCCAGCAGCCTTAACCCAGGGGGCGCTGGGGAAAAACTGTTTTTT.

The CDR3 nucleotides read TGTGCCACCAGCAGAGAGAGTAGATATGGCTACACCTTC. This sequence encodes CATSRESRYGYTF. The V call is TRBV15, the J call TRBJ1-2; no clear D gene. The CDR3 is made up of 13 amino acids. CDR1 and CDR2 from the germline V gene are LNHNV and YYDKDF (reference sequence). V was pared by 0 bases and J by 5 bases, with 7 bases between.

The J gene is TRBJ2-7, the V gene TRBV11-2, with TRBD1 identical over 7 bases. This CDR3 has 14 amino acids. CDR1 and CDR2 (germline): SGHAT, FQNNGV. Trimming took 4 bases from V and 1 from J; bases not matched to a gene: 4. CDR3 sequence reads: CASSSRQGSYEQYF. The CDR3 region has the DNA TGTGCCAGCAGCTCCAGACAGGGATCCTACGAGCAGTACTTC.

The chain combines TRBV9 with TRBJ2-1; TRBD2 matches 10 bases. Germline V gives CDR1 SGDLS, CDR2 YYNGEE. V shed 3 bases and J 1 base; nucleotides not matched to a gene: 7. The CDR3 extends over 17 amino acids. The CDR3: CASSATSGEGSYNEQFF. CDR3 coding DNA: TGTGCCAGCAGCGCCACTAGCGGGGAAGGGTCCTACAATGAGCAGTTCTTC.

This clone was counted only a few times. The chain carries TRBV11-2 and TRBJ2-5; weak D call: TRBD1 (6 bases). V lost 1 base and J lost 9, with 18 bases in between. This CDR3 spans 15 amino acids. Germline CDR1 SGHAT, CDR2 FQNNGV. The CDR3 sequence: CASSLGAQAAGAQYF. DNA for the CDR3: TGTGCCAGCAGCTTAGGGGCCCAGGCCGCAGGGGCCCAGTACTTC.

This clone was picked up many times. The same CDR3 is also encoded by other DNA sequences in this sample. The V call is TRBV9, the J call TRBJ2-1; D call uncertain. Trimming left V 1 base short and J 3 bases short, with 8 bases between. The CDR3 consists of 14 residues. The germline V gene encodes CDR1 SGDLS and CDR2 YYNGEE. The CDR3 spells CASSVQGNYNEQFF. The CDR3 DNA reads TGTGCCAGCAGCGTACAAGGGAACTACAATGAGCAGTTCTTC.